This T cell receptor beta chain originates from a study of blood T cell repertoires in COVID-19. For the study at large: Samples representing acute and convalescent COVID-19 were sourced from the United States, Italy and Spain. Nucleic acid was either cDNA or gDNA, and it came from T cells, B-cell-depleted T cells, or PBMCs.

As processed by the authors: It was from reference gene primer amplification that nucleated cell counts were estimated. Method: immunoSEQ multiplex PCR; TCRdb's copy keeps in-frame clones and lacks some. D and trimming come from the DNA, and the V and J calls and clone size come from that table. This sample yields 250,000 to 300,000 clones, of which about nine tenths are seen a single time; roughly 11% belongs to the top ten. The Seattle patients joined while their infection was active and were tracked longitudinally afterward. The sequence was collected from a woman in her thirties with COVID-19, enrolled during active disease. The sequenced material came from peripheral blood.

CDR3 nucleotides: TGCGCCAGCAGGAGGTCTGACGGAGGTAGCGTAGGTATGGCCCAGTACTTC. Its translation is CASRRSDGGSVGMAQYF. The chain recombines TRBV5-1 with TRBJ2-5; D may be TRBD2 (5 bases). The CDR3 has 17 amino acids. V lost 5 bases and J 9 bases, leaving 29 bases between the germline ends. CDR1 SGHRS and CDR2 YFSETQ come from the germline V gene. The full variable domain, with the rest looked up from reference TRBV5-1 and TRBJ2-5, is KAGVTQTPRYLIKTRGQQVTLSCSPISGHRSVSWYQQTPGQGLQFLFEYFSETQRNKGNFPGRFSGRQFSNSRSEMNVSTLELGDSALYLCASRRSDGGSVGMAQYFGPGTRLLVL.